This T cell receptor (beta chain) derives from a study of blood T cell repertoires in COVID-19 (TCRdb year 2020). Looking at the study overall: The collaborator samples originated in the United States, Italy and Spain and spanned the acute and convalescent phases of COVID-19. The material from the prospective study consisted of cDNA or gDNA derived from T cells, B-cell-depleted T cells, or PBMCs. The dataset comprised deeply sampled blood TCRbeta repertoires from subjects exposed to, actively infected with, or recovered from COVID-19. A freely available public database, intended as a resource for researchers studying the immune response to SARS-CoV-2, is where the repertoires were released. The samples were drawn from two sources: the first 160 participants of the ongoing ImmuneRACE study, and 1,000 to 1,500 subjects contributed by 6 global collaborators. A de-identified subject ID, COVID-19 status, age in years and sex were almost always included in the sample metadata. Where available, HLA class I and class II types were obtained from metadata supplied by the sample provider rather than from assay-based typing.

Turning to this clone: Which antigen it targets is not known. No much larger clone is present one base from it, and per-base qualities are unavailable.

What the authors observed across the whole study: The amount of clinical and demographic metadata varied by source and participant and was provided uncurated.

TCRbeta CDR3 regions were amplified from genomic DNA by means of the immunoSEQ Assay, a bias-controlled multiplex PCR. As for the original processing: The number of nucleated cells in each sample was estimated from the amplification of reference gene primers within the assay. Sequence reads were collapsed and filtered to measure the absolute abundance of every unique TCRbeta CDR3 rearrangement. For each sample, productive Simpson clonality was calculated as the square root of Simpson's diversity index across productive rearrangements. TCRdb mirrors the immuneACCESS table, restricted to in-frame sequences. Some clones are absent from its copies; in checked studies, under half trace to an unresolved V gene, and the reason for the others is unknown. The D gene and trimming were derived from the DNA, and the V and J assignments and clone size from that table. Across this sample there are hundreds of thousands of clones, with around nine tenths seen only once. The top ten clonotypes cover 0.65% to 0.85% of the sample.

Reading from cysteine to phenylalanine, the CDR3 counts 16 amino acids. The read is trimmed to its CDR3 DNA, 48 bases read in frame from base 1. Trimming takes 5 bases off V and 4 bases off J; junction bases not matched to a gene: 13. Taken from the germline V gene (reference sequence), the CDR1 and CDR2 loops are MNHEY and SMNVEV. In Seattle, one collaborating source enrolled patients while the infection was active and tracked those patients longitudinally over the course of disease. Whole blood was collected in K2EDTA tubes by collaborating institutions according to the institutions' own protocols. Collaborator samples were shipped for TCRbeta analysis as frozen whole blood, isolated PBMCs, or DNA extracted from either sample type.

The chain is encoded by TRBV27 joined to TRBJ2-5; TRBD1 aligns with 7 central bases. The clonotype was recovered from a man aged 55 to 69 with COVID-19, enrolled during active disease. Sequences were obtained from peripheral blood. The CDR3 in this case is CASSTKITGVRETQYF. DNA sequence: TGTGCCAGCAGTACCAAAATAACAGGGGTTCGAGAGACCCAGTACTTC.